The clone carrying this TCR beta chain was observed a handful of times. Distinct nucleotide sequences in the sample also encode this CDR3. These data originate in a study of blood T cell repertoires in COVID-19. This table comes from immunoSEQ multiplex PCR, and its TCRdb copy is limited to in-frame clones, with some not included. Found here are fewer than 250,000 clones, 80% to 90% of them singletons; the top ten hold 3.5% to 4%. The V and J ends lost 2 bases and 8 bases, in that order; junction bases with no gene match: 8. Germline V gene sequence: CDR1 MDHEN, CDR2 SYDVKM. The CDR3 consists of 15 residues.

The V call is TRBV28, the J call TRBJ2-1; 8 nucleotides align to TRBD1. The sample taken for sequencing was PBMCs or T cells enriched from blood (not recorded which). The origin of this receptor is a woman aged 40-49 years with acute COVID-19. CDR3 amino acids: CASSLPRGLRDEQFF. The CDR3 DNA reads TGTGCCAGCAGTTTACCCAGGGGGCTCCGCGATGAGCAGTTCTTC.